The clone carrying this T cell receptor beta chain was counted between two and nine times. The antigen remains undetermined. J lost 0 bases, V lost 3 bases, and 5 bases had no gene match. Germline CDR1 and CDR2: SGHRS and YFSETQ. CDR3 size: 16 residues. The PCR employed 60 Vbeta primers together with 13 Jbeta primers. TCRdb keeps only in-frame clones here, not all; method: immunoSEQ multiplex PCR. The table has 100,000 to 120,000 clones, 80% to 85% seen once. These data originate in a study of cytomegalovirus exposure and HLA in healthy donors. General study results and limits: By HLA locus, TCR association rates varied in a later analysis, with DRB1 showing the most and HLA-C the fewest. Some segments of the V type, notably TRBV6-2 and TRBV6-3, were excluded as indistinguishable.

The sequenced sample was PBMCs. The receptor was isolated from an older woman in good health and CMV-seropositive. The rearrangement joins TRBV5-1 to TRBJ1-1, with TRBD1 identical over 10 bases. In DNA form, the CDR3 reads TGCGCCAGCAGCTCGACAGGGGGCTTAGTGAACACTGAAGCTTTCTTT. Its protein product is CASSSTGGLVNTEAFF.